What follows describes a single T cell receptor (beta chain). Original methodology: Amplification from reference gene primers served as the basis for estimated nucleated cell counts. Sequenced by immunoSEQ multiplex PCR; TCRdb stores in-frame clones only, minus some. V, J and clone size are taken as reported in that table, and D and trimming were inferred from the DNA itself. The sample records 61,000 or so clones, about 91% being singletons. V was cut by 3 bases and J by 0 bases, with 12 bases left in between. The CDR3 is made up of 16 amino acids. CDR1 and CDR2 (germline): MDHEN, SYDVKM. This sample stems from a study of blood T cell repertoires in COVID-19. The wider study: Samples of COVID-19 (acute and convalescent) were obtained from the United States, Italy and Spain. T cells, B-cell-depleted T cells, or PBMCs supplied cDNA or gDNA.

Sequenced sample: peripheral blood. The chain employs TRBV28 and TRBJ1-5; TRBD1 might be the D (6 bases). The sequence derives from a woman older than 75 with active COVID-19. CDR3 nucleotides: TGTGCCAGCAGTTTCATGGACAGATATAGCAATCAGCCCCAGCATTTT. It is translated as CASSFMDRYSNQPQHF.